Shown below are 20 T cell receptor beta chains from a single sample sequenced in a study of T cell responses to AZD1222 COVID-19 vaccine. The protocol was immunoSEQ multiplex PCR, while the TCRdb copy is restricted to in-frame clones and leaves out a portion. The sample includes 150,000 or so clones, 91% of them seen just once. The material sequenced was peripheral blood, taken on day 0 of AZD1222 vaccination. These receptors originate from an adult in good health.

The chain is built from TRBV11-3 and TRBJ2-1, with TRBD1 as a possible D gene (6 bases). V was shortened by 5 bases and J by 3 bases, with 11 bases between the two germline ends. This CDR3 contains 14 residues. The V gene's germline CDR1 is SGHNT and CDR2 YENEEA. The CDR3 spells CASSPRTDYNEQFF. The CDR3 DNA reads TGTGCCAGCAGCCCCCGGACAGACTACAATGAGCAGTTCTTC. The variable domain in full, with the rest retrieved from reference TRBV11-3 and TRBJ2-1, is EAGVVQSPRYKIIEKKQPVAFWCNPISGHNTLYWYLQNLGQGPELLIRYENEEAVDDSQLPKDRFSAERLKGVDSTLKIQPAELGDSAVYLCASSPRTDYNEQFFGPGTRLTVL.

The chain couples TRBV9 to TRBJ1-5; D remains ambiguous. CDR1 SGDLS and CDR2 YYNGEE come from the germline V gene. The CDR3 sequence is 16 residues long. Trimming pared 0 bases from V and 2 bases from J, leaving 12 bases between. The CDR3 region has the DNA TGTGCCAGCAGCGTAGTTGGCGACGGGGGCAATCAGCCCCAGCATTTT. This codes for CASSVVGDGGNQPQHF.

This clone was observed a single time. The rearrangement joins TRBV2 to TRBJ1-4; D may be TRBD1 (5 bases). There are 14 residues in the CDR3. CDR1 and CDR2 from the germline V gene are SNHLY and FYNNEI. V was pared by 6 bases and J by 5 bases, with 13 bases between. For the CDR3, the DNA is TGTGCCAGCAGGGAGGACATGGGAAATGAAAAACTGTTTTTT. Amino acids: CASREDMGNEKLFF.

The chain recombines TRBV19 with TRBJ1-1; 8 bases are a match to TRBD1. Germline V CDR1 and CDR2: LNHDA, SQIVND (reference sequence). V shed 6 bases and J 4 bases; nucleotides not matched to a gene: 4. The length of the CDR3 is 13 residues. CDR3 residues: CASSVDRVTEAFF. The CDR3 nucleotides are TGTGCCAGTAGCGTGGACAGGGTCACTGAAGCTTTCTTT.

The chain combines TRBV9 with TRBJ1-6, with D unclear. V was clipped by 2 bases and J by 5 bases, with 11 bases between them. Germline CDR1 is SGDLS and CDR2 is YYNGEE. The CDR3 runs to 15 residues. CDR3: CASSVRARDNSPLHF. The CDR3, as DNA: TGTGCCAGCAGCGTGCGGGCCCGAGATAATTCACCCCTCCACTTT.

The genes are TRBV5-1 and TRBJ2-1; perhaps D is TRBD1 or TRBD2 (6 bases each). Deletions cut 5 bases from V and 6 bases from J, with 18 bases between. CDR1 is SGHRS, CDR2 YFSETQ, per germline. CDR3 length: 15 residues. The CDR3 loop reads CASSPGVDRLNEQFF. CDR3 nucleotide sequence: TGCGCCAGCAGTCCGGGGGTGGACAGACTCAATGAGCAGTTCTTC.

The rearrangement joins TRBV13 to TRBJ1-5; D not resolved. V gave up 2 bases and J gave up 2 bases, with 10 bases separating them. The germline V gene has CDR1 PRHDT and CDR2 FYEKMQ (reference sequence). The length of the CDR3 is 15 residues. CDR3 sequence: CASSLSGVGNQPQHF. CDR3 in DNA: TGTGCCAGCAGCTTATCCGGGGTGGGCAATCAGCCCCAGCATTTT.

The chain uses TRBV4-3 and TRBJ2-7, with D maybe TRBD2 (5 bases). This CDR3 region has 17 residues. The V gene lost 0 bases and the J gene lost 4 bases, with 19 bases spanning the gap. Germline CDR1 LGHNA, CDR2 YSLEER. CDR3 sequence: CASSQEIPDGVGYEQYF. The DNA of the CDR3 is TGCGCCAGCAGCCAAGAAATCCCTGACGGGGTGGGGTACGAGCAGTACTTC.

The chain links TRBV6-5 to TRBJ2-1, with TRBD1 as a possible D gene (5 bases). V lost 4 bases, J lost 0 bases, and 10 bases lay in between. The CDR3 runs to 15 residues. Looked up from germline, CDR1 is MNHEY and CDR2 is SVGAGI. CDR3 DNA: TGTGCCAGCAGTTCAGGGCAGACCTCCTACAATGAGCAGTTCTTC. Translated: CASSSGQTSYNEQFF.

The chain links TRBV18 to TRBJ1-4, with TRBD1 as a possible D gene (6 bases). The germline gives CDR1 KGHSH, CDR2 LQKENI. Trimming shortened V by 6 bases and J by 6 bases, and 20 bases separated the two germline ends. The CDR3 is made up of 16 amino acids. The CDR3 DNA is TGTGCCAGCTCTCCCGAGACAGGCCGGGGGGATGAAAAACTGTTTTTT. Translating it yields CASSPETGRGDEKLFF.

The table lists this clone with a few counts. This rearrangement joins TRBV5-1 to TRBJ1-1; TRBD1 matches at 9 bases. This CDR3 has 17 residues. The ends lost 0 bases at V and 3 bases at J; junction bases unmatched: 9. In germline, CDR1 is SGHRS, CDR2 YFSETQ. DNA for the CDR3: TGCGCCAGCAGCTTGGGGTTGAGCGACAGGGGGGACACTGAAGCTTTCTTT. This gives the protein CASSLGLSDRGDTEAFF.

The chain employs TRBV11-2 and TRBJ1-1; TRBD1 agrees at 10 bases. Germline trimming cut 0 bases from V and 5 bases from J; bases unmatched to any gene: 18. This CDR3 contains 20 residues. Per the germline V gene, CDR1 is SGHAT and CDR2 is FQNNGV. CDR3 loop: CASSLDPQTGGLIGGTEAFF. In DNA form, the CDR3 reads TGTGCCAGCAGCTTAGACCCCCAGACAGGGGGCCTTATCGGGGGGACTGAAGCTTTCTTT.

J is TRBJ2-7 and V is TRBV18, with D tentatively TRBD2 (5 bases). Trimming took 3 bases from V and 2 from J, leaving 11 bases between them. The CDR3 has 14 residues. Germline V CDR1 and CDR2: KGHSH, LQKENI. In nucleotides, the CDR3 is TGTGCCAGCTCACCTGAGGGATCTACCTACGAGCAGTACTTC. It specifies CASSPEGSTYEQYF.

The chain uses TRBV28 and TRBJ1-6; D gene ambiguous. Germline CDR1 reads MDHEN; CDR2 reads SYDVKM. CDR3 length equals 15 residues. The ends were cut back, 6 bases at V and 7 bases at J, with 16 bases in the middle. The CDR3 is CASSTHDPGNSPLHF. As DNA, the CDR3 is TGTGCCAGCAGCACCCATGACCCGGGGAATTCACCCCTCCACTTT.

CDR3 sequence: CASSFVGDLSSYNEQFF. The CDR3 DNA follows: TGTGCCAGCAGCTTTGTGGGGGATTTAAGCTCCTACAATGAGCAGTTCTTC. This rearrangement joins TRBV11-2 to TRBJ2-1, with D possibly called TRBD1 or TRBD2 (5 bases each). CDR3 length equals 17 residues. Germline assignment: CDR1 SGHAT and CDR2 FQNNGV. With 3 bases removed from V and 0 bases from J, the gap between germline ends came to 15 bases.

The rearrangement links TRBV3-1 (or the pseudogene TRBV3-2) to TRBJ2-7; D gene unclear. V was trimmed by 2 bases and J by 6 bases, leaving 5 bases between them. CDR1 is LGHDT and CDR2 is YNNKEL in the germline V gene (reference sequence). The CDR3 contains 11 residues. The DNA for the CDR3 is TGTGCCAGCAGCCAAATTGGCGAGCAGTACTTC. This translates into CASSQIGEQYF.

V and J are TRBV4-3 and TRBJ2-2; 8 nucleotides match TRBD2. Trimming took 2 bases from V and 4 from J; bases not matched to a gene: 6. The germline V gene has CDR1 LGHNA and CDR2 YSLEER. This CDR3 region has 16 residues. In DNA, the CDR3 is TGCGCCAGCAGCCAAAAGGCGGGAGGTCCCACCGGGGAGCTGTTTTTT. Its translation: CASSQKAGGPTGELFF.

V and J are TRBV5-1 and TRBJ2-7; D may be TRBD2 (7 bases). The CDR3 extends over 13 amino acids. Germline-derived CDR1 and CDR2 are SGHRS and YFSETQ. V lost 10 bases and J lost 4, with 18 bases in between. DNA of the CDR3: TGCGCCTCCTCGCGGGGGCTGGGGTACGAGCAGTACTTC. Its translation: CASSRGLGYEQYF.

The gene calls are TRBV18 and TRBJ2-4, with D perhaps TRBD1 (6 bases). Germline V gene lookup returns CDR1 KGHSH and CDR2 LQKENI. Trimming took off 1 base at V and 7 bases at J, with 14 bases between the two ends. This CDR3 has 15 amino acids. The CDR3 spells CASSPLPGEGNIQYF. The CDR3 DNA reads TGTGCCAGCTCACCACTTCCAGGGGAAGGGAACATTCAGTACTTC.

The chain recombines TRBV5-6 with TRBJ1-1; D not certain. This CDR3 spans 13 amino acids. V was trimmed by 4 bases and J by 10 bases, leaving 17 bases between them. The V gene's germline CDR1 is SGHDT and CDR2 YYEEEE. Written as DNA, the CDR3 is TGTGCCAGCAGCCCCGTAGGGCGCCTCGGAGCTTTCTTT. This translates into CASSPVGRLGAFF.